The rows below give T cell receptor beta chains drawn from one sample of a study of T-cell reconstitution after alpha-beta-depleted transplantation in children. Via MiXCR, TCRdb re-called the PCR reads, giving one row per CDR3 protein. Among some 260,000 distinct CDR3 sequences listed, roughly a quarter were seen once. The source material was PBMCs, mostly from graft donor cells, sampled 360 days after TCRalphabeta/CD19-depleted stem cell transplant. Receptor source: a female patient aged 2-10 years who had a stem cell transplant for congenital amegakaryocytic thrombocytopenia, so the T cells may come from the graft donor. Each CDR3 is given without its conserved first and last residue. The order of the fields is J gene, V gene, CDR3 protein.

j_call: TRBJ1-2; v_call: TRBV6-1; cdr3_aa: ASSGGRNYGYT
j_call: TRBJ1-1; v_call: TRBV10-3; cdr3_aa: ATNRDRPMNTEAF
j_call: TRBJ2-7; v_call: TRBV7-9; cdr3_aa: ASSLFVREQY
j_call: TRBJ1-1; v_call: TRBV12-3/TRBV12-4; cdr3_aa: ASSLTTPSSGILEAF
j_call: TRBJ2-3; v_call: TRBV5-1; cdr3_aa: ASSAGPPDTQY
j_call: TRBJ2-2; v_call: TRBV5-1; cdr3_aa: ASSPAGFANTGELF
j_call: TRBJ2-7; v_call: TRBV13; cdr3_aa: ASSLSLAGETYEQY
j_call: TRBJ2-3; v_call: TRBV20-1; cdr3_aa: SVTGGRLAGASSTDTQY
j_call: TRBJ1-4; v_call: TRBV27; cdr3_aa: ASSLRWANEKLF
j_call: TRBJ2-7; v_call: TRBV12-3/TRBV12-4; cdr3_aa: ASSGTGGWYEQY
j_call: TRBJ1-5; v_call: TRBV27; cdr3_aa: ASSLGFVFPGGSSQPQH
j_call: TRBJ2-7; v_call: TRBV30; cdr3_aa: AWAWGGREQY
j_call: TRBJ2-2; v_call: TRBV15; cdr3_aa: ATSSGWNTGELF
j_call: TRBJ2-5; v_call: TRBV5-1; cdr3_aa: ASSLGTVRAEETQY
j_call: TRBJ2-5; v_call: TRBV30; cdr3_aa: AWRKTAGVGETQY
j_call: TRBJ1-4; v_call: TRBV7-9; cdr3_aa: ASSLSWGYEKLF
j_call: TRBJ2-7; v_call: TRBV3-1; cdr3_aa: ASSQAFRQYAYEQY
j_call: TRBJ2-1; v_call: TRBV12-3/TRBV12-4; cdr3_aa: ASSGSIGRSYNEQF
j_call: TRBJ2-3; v_call: TRBV20-1; cdr3_aa: SARGTIGDTQY
j_call: TRBJ2-3; v_call: TRBV28; cdr3_aa: ASSGSGGPSTDTQY
j_call: TRBJ1-4; v_call: TRBV6-1; cdr3_aa: ASTSGATNEKLF